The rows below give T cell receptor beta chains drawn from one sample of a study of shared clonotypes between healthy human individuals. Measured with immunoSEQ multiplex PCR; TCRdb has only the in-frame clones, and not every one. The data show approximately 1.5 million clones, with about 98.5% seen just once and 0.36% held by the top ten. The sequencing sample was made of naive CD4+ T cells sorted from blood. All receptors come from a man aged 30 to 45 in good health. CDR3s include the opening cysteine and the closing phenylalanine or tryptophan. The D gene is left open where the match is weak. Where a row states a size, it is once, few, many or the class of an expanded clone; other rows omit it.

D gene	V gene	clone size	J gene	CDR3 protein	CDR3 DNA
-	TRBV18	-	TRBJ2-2	CASSPTGGVIGELFF	TGTGCCAGCTCACCGACCGGAGGGGTAATCGGGGAGCTGTTTTTT
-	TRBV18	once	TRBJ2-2	CASSPARPNTGELFF	TGTGCCAGCTCCCCAGCTAGACCCAACACCGGGGAGCTGTTTTTT
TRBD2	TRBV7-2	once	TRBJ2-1	CASSSRSGLASRNEQFF	TGTGCCAGCAGCTCCCGATCGGGACTAGCGAGTAGAAATGAGCAGTTCTTC
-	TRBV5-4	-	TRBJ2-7	CASSLERTDEQYF	TGTGCCAGCAGCTTGGAGAGGACGGACGAGCAGTACTTC
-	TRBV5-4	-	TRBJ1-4	CASSPTVRGDEKLFF	TGTGCCAGCAGTCCCACGGTCCGGGGAGATGAAAAACTGTTTTTT
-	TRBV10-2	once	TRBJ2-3	CASSWGASTDTQYF	TGCGCCAGCAGTTGGGGGGCAAGCACAGATACGCAGTATTTT
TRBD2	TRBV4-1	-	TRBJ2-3	CASRPSGIRSYTQYF	TGCGCCAGCCGCCCTAGCGGGATCCGATCCTATACGCAGTATTTT
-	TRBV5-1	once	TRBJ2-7	CASSLGTQYEQYF	TGCGCCAGCAGCTTGGGCACACAATACGAGCAGTACTTC
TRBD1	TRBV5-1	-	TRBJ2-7	CASSPAGQGVHEQYF	TGCGCCAGCAGCCCAGCGGGACAGGGGGTTCACGAGCAGTACTTC
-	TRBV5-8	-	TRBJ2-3	CASSLVSFWGTDTQYF	TGTGCCAGCAGCTTGGTATCGTTCTGGGGCACAGATACGCAGTATTTT
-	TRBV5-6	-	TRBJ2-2	CASSLFQKIGELFF	TGTGCCAGCAGCTTGTTCCAGAAAATCGGGGAGCTGTTTTTT
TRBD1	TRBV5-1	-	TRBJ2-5	CASSSDRAQETQYF	TGCGCCAGCAGCTCTGACAGGGCCCAAGAGACCCAGTACTTC
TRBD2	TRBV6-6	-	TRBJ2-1	CASSRRTSRSYNEQFF	TGTGCCAGCAGCAGACGGACTAGTCGATCGTACAATGAGCAGTTCTTC
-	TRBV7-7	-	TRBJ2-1	CASSLVRTGEQFF	TGTGCCAGCAGCTTAGTTCGAACGGGTGAGCAGTTCTTC
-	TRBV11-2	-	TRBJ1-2	CASSPSSRLIYGYTF	TGTGCCAGCAGCCCGTCGAGCCGGCTTATCTATGGCTACACCTTC